A selection of T cell receptor beta chains follows, all from one sample in a study of T cell repertoires in cytomegalovirus infection. MiXCR, applied by TCRdb to the reads, yields one record per CDR3 protein. Altogether roughly 180,000 distinct CDR3 sequences are present, approximately 18% being singletons, with the ten largest covering around 27%. Source material: CD8+ T cells from PBMCs. These receptors were obtained from a human donor in good health (CMV status not recorded). Some clones in this sample may be carry-over from other donors' samples. CDR3s include the opening cysteine and the closing phenylalanine or tryptophan. D genes are given only for firm matches. Part of the rows lack a size; the others show once, few, many or a class for expanded clones.

D gene	V gene	J gene	clone size	CDR3 DNA	CDR3 protein
TRBD1	TRBV28	TRBJ2-3	few	TGTGCCAGCAGTTTGGACAGGGTCACAGATACGCAGTATTTT	CASSLDRVTDTQYF
NA	TRBV27	TRBJ2-1	once	TGTGCCAGCAGTCTGGGGATTAGTTACGATGAGCAGTTCTTC	CASSLGISYDEQFF
NA	TRBV19	TRBJ1-1	NA	TGTGCCAGTAGTATAATGACTGAAGCTTTCTTT	CASSIMTEAFF
NA	TRBV11-2	TRBJ2-1	NA	TGTGCCAGCAGCTTAGGACCGGTTAAGAGGTTCAATGAGCAGTTCTTC	CASSLGPVKRFNEQFF
NA	TRBV6-2/TRBV6-3	TRBJ2-5	NA	TGTGCCAGCAGTTACGTCCTGGGAGAGACCCAGTACTTC	CASSYVLGETQYF
TRBD1	TRBV7-2	TRBJ1-2	NA	TGTGCCAGCAGCCTAGGACAGGGTGTATGGGGTGGCTACACCTTC	CASSLGQGVWGGYTF
NA	TRBV6-5	TRBJ2-1	NA	TGTGCCAGCGGCCGTTACAATGAGCAGTTCTTC	CASGRYNEQFF
NA	TRBV7-9	TRBJ2-6	NA	TGTGCCAGCAGCTTAGCGGAGTCAGGGAGTGGGGCCAACGTCCTGACTTTC	CASSLAESGSGANVLTF
TRBD2	TRBV10-3	TRBJ2-3	NA	TGTGCCATCGGTACTAGCGGTCGCACAGATACGCAGTATTTT	CAIGTSGRTDTQYF
TRBD1	TRBV30	TRBJ2-2	few	TGTGCCTGGAGCGAACATCCACAGGGGTCCGGGGAGCTGTTTTTT	CAWSEHPQGSGELFF
TRBD2	TRBV4-2	TRBJ2-7	NA	TGTGCCAGCAGCCAAGAAGGAAGCGGGGGGGCCTACGAGCAGTACTTC	CASSQEGSGGAYEQYF
NA	TRBV28	TRBJ2-7	many	TGTGCCAGCAGTCAAACCTACGAGCAGTACTTC	CASSQTYEQYF
NA	TRBV5-6	TRBJ2-1	NA	TGTGCCAGCAGCTTGTCTGGGATCTCCTACAATGAGCAGTTCTTC	CASSLSGISYNEQFF
TRBD2	TRBV28	TRBJ2-3	few	TGTGCCAGCAGTTTAAGTCTAGCGGAGAGCACAGATACGCAGTATTTT	CASSLSLAESTDTQYF
NA	TRBV4-3	TRBJ2-1	few	TGCGCCAGCAGCCTCGCCCGGTTCTCCTACAATGAGCAGTTCTTC	CASSLARFSYNEQFF
NA	TRBV14	TRBJ2-7	NA	TGTGCCAGCAGCCTCAACCCGGGACACAGCTCCTACGAGCAGTACTTC	CASSLNPGHSSYEQYF
TRBD2	TRBV7-9	TRBJ2-1	few	TGTGCCAGCAGCTTTATAGCGGGGGGGCAAGACAATGAGCAGTTCTTC	CASSFIAGGQDNEQFF
TRBD2	TRBV6-2/TRBV6-3	TRBJ2-1	NA	TGTGCCAGCAGTTACGGAGCGGGGGTTAGCTACAATGAGCAGTTCTTC	CASSYGAGVSYNEQFF
NA	TRBV7-8	TRBJ2-1	NA	TGTGCCAGCAGGGTAGGGCCGGGTAATGAGCAGTTCTTC	CASRVGPGNEQFF
TRBD1	TRBV2	TRBJ2-7	NA	TGTGCCACTATACGACAGGGGTCCTCCTACGAGCAGTACTTC	CATIRQGSSYEQYF
NA	TRBV7-9	TRBJ2-5	many	TGTGCCAGCAGCCGGGAGACCCAGTACTTC	CASSRETQYF
NA	TRBV28	TRBJ2-7	NA	TGTGTGACGGAGCGGGCGATCGACTACGAGCAGTACTTC	CVTERAIDYEQYF
NA	TRBV6-2/TRBV6-3	TRBJ2-7	NA	TGTGCCAGCAGTTACAACAGCCAGGTGAACTCCTACGAGCAGTACTTC	CASSYNSQVNSYEQYF
NA	TRBV10-3	TRBJ2-5	NA	TGTGCCATCAGTGATCCAGGACCTAAAGAGACCCAGTACTTC	CAISDPGPKETQYF
TRBD2	TRBV28	TRBJ2-1	few	TGTGCCAGCAGTTTAGTGTTGGGCGGACTAGCGGGGGGTCACACCGTCGATGAGCAGTTCTTC	CASSLVLGGLAGGHTVDEQFF
NA	TRBV11-2	TRBJ2-7	few	TGTGCCAGCAGCCTTGTTGCTTCAGGGTCTGCCTACGAGCAGTACTTC	CASSLVASGSAYEQYF
TRBD1	TRBV29-1	TRBJ2-5	NA	TGCAGCAGTAGGGACAGGGACCAAGAGACCCAGTACTTC	CSSRDRDQETQYF
NA	TRBV4-1	TRBJ1-1	few	TGCGCCAGCAGCCAAGTGCGTAAGAACACTGAAGCTTTCTTT	CASSQVRKNTEAFF
NA	TRBV20-1	TRBJ2-1	NA	TGCAGTGCTAGAAGGGTAAACTACAATGAGCAGTTCTTC	CSARRVNYNEQFF
NA	TRBV7-2	TRBJ2-5	many	TGTGCCAGCAGCCCAGTATGGGACCTGATCGAGTCCCAGTACTTC	CASSPVWDLIESQYF
NA	TRBV20-1	TRBJ2-3	NA	TGCAGTGCTCCAATAGGGGGAATAAGGGCAGATACGCAGTATTTT	CSAPIGGIRADTQYF
TRBD1	TRBV12-3/TRBV12-4	TRBJ1-5	few	TGTGCCAGCAGTCGGGACAGTGCAGGCAATCAGCCCCAGCATTTT	CASSRDSAGNQPQHF
NA	TRBV2	TRBJ1-2	NA	TGTGCCAGCAGAGTTAGCGATGGCTACACCTTC	CASRVSDGYTF
NA	TRBV6-2/TRBV6-3	TRBJ2-1	few	TGTGCCAGCAGTGGGTCTAGATACAATGAGCAGTTCTTC	CASSGSRYNEQFF
TRBD1	TRBV5-6	TRBJ2-4	few	TGTGCCACCAACCACAGGGGGCACGCCAAAAACATTCAGTACTTC	CATNHRGHAKNIQYF
NA	TRBV27	TRBJ2-5	NA	TGTGCCAGCAGTTTGCTGGGAGTCCAAGAGACCCAGTACTTC	CASSLLGVQETQYF
NA	TRBV12-3/TRBV12-4	TRBJ1-5	NA	TGTGCCAGCAGTCACAGGGTAGTAGGGCCCCAGCATTTT	CASSHRVVGPQHF
TRBD1	TRBV7-9	TRBJ1-2	few	TGTGCCAGCAGCACCCCGGGCAGGGGGCCTTCGGGCTATGGCTACACCTTC	CASSTPGRGPSGYGYTF
TRBD1	TRBV12-3/TRBV12-4	TRBJ1-1	NA	TGTGCCAGCAGACCCGGGACAGTGATGAGGGGCACTGAAGCTTTCTTT	CASRPGTVMRGTEAFF
TRBD2	TRBV20-1	TRBJ2-3	few	TGCAGTGCCTACGGGGGGGGCGGTGTCCAAAGCACAGATACGCAGTATTTT	CSAYGGGGVQSTDTQYF
NA	TRBV7-2	TRBJ2-3	few	TGTGCCAGCAGCCCTTTAGGGGTTGGAGATACGCAGTATTTT	CASSPLGVGDTQYF
NA	TRBV7-2	TRBJ1-2	NA	TGTGCCAGCAGCGCCGGCCGACATAGGGACTACGGCTACACCTTC	CASSAGRHRDYGYTF
TRBD2	TRBV7-2	TRBJ2-7	NA	TGTGCCAGCAGACCCTATAGCGGGGGGGCCGTCGAGCAGTACTTC	CASRPYSGGAVEQYF
NA	TRBV28	TRBJ2-7	NA	TGTGCCAGCCGCGGCGGAGCCTACGAGCAGTACTTC	CASRGGAYEQYF
TRBD1	TRBV7-6	TRBJ1-6	NA	TGTGCCAGCAGCGCTGACAGGGACTATAATTCACCCCTCCACTTT	CASSADRDYNSPLHF
NA	TRBV6-1	TRBJ1-1	medium-sized	TGTGCCAGCAGTGTAACAGGGTCTGAAGCTTTCTTT	CASSVTGSEAFF
TRBD2	TRBV11-2	TRBJ2-7	NA	TGTGCCAGCAGATTATCCTCGGGGGGAACCAACGAGCAGTACTTC	CASRLSSGGTNEQYF
NA	TRBV5-5	TRBJ1-1	few	TGTGCCAGCAGCTTGGTGGGGAGACCACACACTGAAGCTTTCTTT	CASSLVGRPHTEAFF
TRBD1	TRBV6-6	TRBJ2-7	NA	TGTGCCAGCAGCCGACAGGGGAGAAAGAACGAGCAGTACTTC	CASSRQGRKNEQYF